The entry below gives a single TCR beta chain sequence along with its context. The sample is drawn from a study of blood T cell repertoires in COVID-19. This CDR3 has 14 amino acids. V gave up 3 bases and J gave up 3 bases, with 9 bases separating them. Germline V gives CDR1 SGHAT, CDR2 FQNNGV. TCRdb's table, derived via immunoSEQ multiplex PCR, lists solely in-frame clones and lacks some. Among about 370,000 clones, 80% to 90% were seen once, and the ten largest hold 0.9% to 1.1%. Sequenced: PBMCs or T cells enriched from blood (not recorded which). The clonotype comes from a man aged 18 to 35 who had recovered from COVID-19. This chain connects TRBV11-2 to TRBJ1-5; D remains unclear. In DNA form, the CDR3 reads TGTGCCAGCAGCTTTGGGCCCCACAATCAGCCCCAGCATTTT. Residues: CASSFGPHNQPQHF.